Below, one T cell receptor beta chain is given with its context. The data belong to a study of blood T cell repertoires in COVID-19. Per the original data handling: Reference gene primer amplification gave estimated nucleated cell counts. Sequenced by immunoSEQ multiplex PCR; TCRdb stores in-frame clones only, minus some. The DNA was the basis for D and trimming; V, J and clone size are from that table. The table lists 100,000 to 150,000 clones, over 85% of them singletons. Trimming removed 4 bases at V and 10 bases at J, with 10 bases between. The CDR3 is made up of 10 amino acids. Germline V gene lookup returns CDR1 SQVTM and CDR2 ANQGSEA.

The source of this sequence is a man between 60 and 75 years old with COVID-19, enrolled during active disease. Sequencing used peripheral blood. V gene TRBV29-1 combines with J gene TRBJ1-1, with unresolved D. The CDR3 loop is CSVAAPGAFF. The DNA for the CDR3 is TGCAGCGTTGCGGCCCCAGGAGCTTTCTTT.